A single sample is the source of the 30 T cell receptor beta chains below, sequenced in a study of cytomegalovirus exposure and HLA in healthy donors (TCRdb year 2017). Library preparation used the immunoSEQ multiplex PCR assay. For the multiplex PCR, a mixture combining 60 forward primers for TCR Vbeta segments and 13 reverse primers for TCR Jbeta segments was used. TCRdb mirrors the immuneACCESS table, restricted to in-frame sequences. Some clones are absent from its copies; in checked studies, under half trace to an unresolved V gene, and the reason for the others is unknown. For this sample the table gives some 120,000 clones, of which 75% to 85% were detected only once. About 2.5% of the sample is in the top ten clones. The sequencing input was PBMCs. The receptors were gathered from a man aged 25-45 years in good health and CMV-seronegative.

The chain recombines TRBV14 with TRBJ1-2, with D unclear. V was shortened by 3 bases and J by 9 bases, with 8 bases between the two germline ends. Germline CDR1 reads SGHDN; CDR2 reads FVKESK. This CDR3 is built from 11 residues. This chain's CDR3 is CASSHGGSYTF. For the CDR3, the DNA is TGTGCCAGCAGCCATGGAGGGAGCTACACCTTC.

This clone was seen a handful of times. This chain joins TRBV7-8 and TRBJ2-3; possibly TRBD2 for D (5 bases). Trimming left V 1 base short and J 2 bases short, with 10 bases between. Germline V gene data show CDR1 as SGHVS and CDR2 as FQNEAQ. CDR3 length: 15 residues. CDR3 in DNA: TGTGCCAGCAGCTTAGTTCGGCTAGCCACAGATACGCAGTATTTT. Protein: CASSLVRLATDTQYF.

This chain joins TRBV5-5 and TRBJ2-7; D perhaps matches TRBD2 (5 bases). The germline V gene encodes CDR1 SGHKS and CDR2 YYEKEE (reference sequence). CDR3 length equals 13 residues. Trimming pared 2 bases from V and 7 bases from J, leaving 13 bases between. DNA for the CDR3: TGTGCCAGCAGCTTTGGTATTCCGGGAGAGCAGTACTTC. Its translation is CASSFGIPGEQYF.

The chain employs TRBV19 and TRBJ2-5; D is ambiguous. V lost 5 bases, J lost 4 bases, and 8 bases lay in between. CDR1 and CDR2 (germline): LNHDA, SQIVND (reference sequence). CDR3 length: 12 amino acids. In DNA, the CDR3 is TGTGCCAGTAGTTCAAGGAGAGAGACCCAGTACTTC. Translating it yields CASSSRRETQYF.

The CDR3 region is CASTRGLTEAFF. CDR3 coding DNA: TGTGCCAGCACCAGGGGGCTCACTGAAGCTTTCTTT. J is TRBJ1-1 and V is TRBV19; TRBD1 aligns across 8 bases. The CDR3 is 12 amino acids. Germline CDR1 and CDR2: LNHDA and SQIVND (reference sequence). Trimming at V came to 9 bases and at J to 4 bases, leaving 4 bases not matched to a gene.

To note about this clone: At one end the junction does not follow the germline gene, possibly because of a read error. CDR3 bases: TGTGCCAGCAGCGTAGGCGGCGGGAGCTCCGACGAGCAGTACTTC. The encoded protein is CASSVGGGSSDEQYF. This sequence joins TRBV9 and TRBJ2-7; 7 bases line up with TRBD2. CDR1 is SGDLS and CDR2 is YYNGEE in the germline V gene. This CDR3 region has 15 residues. The whole variable domain, filled in from reference TRBV9 and TRBJ2-7, reads DSGVTQTPKHLITATGQRVTLRCSPRSGDLSVYWYQQSLDQGLQFLIQYYNGEERAKGNILERFSAQQFPDLHSELNLSSLELGDSALYFCASSVGGGSSDEQYFGPGTRLTVT.

V usage is TRBV19 and J usage is TRBJ1-2, with TRBD1 as a possible D gene (5 bases). The V end was cut by 5 bases, the J end by 1 base, with 14 bases between. Germline CDR1 LNHDA, CDR2 SQIVND (reference sequence). The CDR3 totals 15 residues. The CDR3 coding sequence is TGTGCCAGTAGTGCCAGGGTTGTGAATAACTATGGCTACACCTTC. Encoded protein: CASSARVVNNYGYTF.

The chain is built from TRBV10-2 and TRBJ1-4; D is perhaps TRBD1 (6 bases). Trimming removed 3 bases at V and 5 bases at J, with 16 bases between. CDR3 length equals 16 residues. CDR1 and CDR2 (germline): WSHSY, SAAADI. The chain's CDR3 is CASSDPVGAPNEKLFF. CDR3 DNA sequence: TGCGCCAGCAGTGACCCCGTGGGGGCCCCGAATGAAAAACTGTTTTTT.

The gene calls are TRBV6-1 and TRBJ2-1; the D is unclear. The CDR3 consists of 12 residues. CDR1 and CDR2 from the germline V gene are MNHNS and SASEGT. V was trimmed by 8 bases and J by 5 bases, leaving 10 bases between them. The DNA of the CDR3 is TGTGCCAGCTCCCCGAGGAACAATGAGCAGTTCTTC. Protein: CASSPRNNEQFF.

In this sample, this clone turned up once. The V call is TRBV7-9, the J call TRBJ2-3; TRBD2 matches at 7 bases. Trimming removed 11 bases from V and 1 base from J; junction bases left unmatched: 15. The CDR3 contains 16 residues. The germline CDR1 and CDR2 sequences are SEHNR and FQNEAQ (reference sequence). The CDR3 sequence is CASLGRREFGTDTQYF. In DNA, the CDR3 is TGTGCCTCCCTCGGCCGGCGGGAGTTCGGCACAGATACGCAGTATTTT.

This clone occurred once. J is TRBJ2-5 and V is TRBV4-3; TRBD2 matches 9 bases. The last part of the DNA fits TRBJ2-7 better; the J call may be wrong. This CDR3 comprises 15 residues. Germline CDR1 is LGHNA and CDR2 is YSLEER. CDR3 sequence reads: CASSQRAGGTYEQYF. Written as DNA, the CDR3 is TGCGCCAGCAGCCAAAGAGCGGGAGGAACCTACGAGCAGTACTTC.

This clone appeared a single time. CDR3 amino acids: CASSELSGILPYEQYF. CDR3 DNA: TGCGCCAGCAGTGAATTGAGCGGGATTTTACCGTACGAGCAGTACTTC. The chain is built from TRBV10-2 and TRBJ2-7, with TRBD2 matching over 7 bases. Trimming at V came to 3 bases and at J to 4 bases, leaving 12 bases not matched to a gene. The germline V gene has CDR1 WSHSY and CDR2 SAAADI. This CDR3 comprises 16 residues.

This clone was recorded a few times. In nucleotides, the CDR3 is TGCGCCAGCAGCTTGGCCCTGCAGGATATCTACGAGCAGTACTTC. Translated, it gives CASSLALQDIYEQYF. The chain is built from TRBV5-1 and TRBJ2-7; D gene unclear. Germline CDR1 SGHRS, CDR2 YFSETQ. The CDR3 has 15 residues. Trimming cost V 0 bases and J 3 bases, with 13 bases left between them.

The chain links TRBV7-3 to TRBJ2-1; D unclear. The CDR3 has 11 amino acids. V lost 6 bases, J lost 8 bases, and 8 bases lay in between. Germline CDR1 SGHTA, CDR2 FQGTGA. The CDR3 here is CASSIADEQFF. CDR3 DNA sequence: TGTGCCAGCAGTATAGCAGATGAGCAGTTCTTC.

The rearrangement links TRBV27 to TRBJ2-2; D is ambiguous. CDR1 and CDR2 from the germline V gene are MNHEY and SMNVEV (reference sequence). This CDR3 spans 13 amino acids. V lost 0 bases, J lost 4 bases, and 3 bases lay in between. The CDR3 spells CASSLSGTGELFF. The CDR3 DNA follows: TGTGCCAGCAGTTTATCCGGCACCGGGGAGCTGTTTTTT.

This clone was seen once. V usage is TRBV28 and J usage is TRBJ2-3; TRBD1 might be the D (5 bases). The CDR3 totals 19 residues. Trimming shortened V by 5 bases and J by 0 bases, and 24 bases separated the two germline ends. The germline V gene has CDR1 MDHEN and CDR2 SYDVKM. The CDR3 sequence is CASSPVDRNLDLSTDTQYF. DNA for the CDR3: TGTGCCAGCAGTCCCGTTGACAGAAACTTAGACCTTAGCACAGATACGCAGTATTTT.

This sequence joins TRBV9 and TRBJ1-1; 8 bases are shared with TRBD1. The V and J ends lost 3 bases and 5 bases, in that order; junction bases with no gene match: 12. Germline-derived CDR1 and CDR2 are SGDLS and YYNGEE. This CDR3 spans 16 amino acids. The CDR3 nucleotides are TGTGCCAGCAGCGAACTGAAGACAGGGGTTGATACTGAAGCTTTCTTT. Translating it yields CASSELKTGVDTEAFF.

The chain recombines TRBV9 with TRBJ2-2; 9 bases fit TRBD1. V shed 5 bases and J 5 bases; nucleotides not matched to a gene: 1. The CDR3 totals 13 residues. Germline assignment: CDR1 SGDLS and CDR2 YYNGEE. CDR3 bases: TGTGCCAGCAGTGGGACAGGGACCGGGGAGCTGTTTTTT. This codes for CASSGTGTGELFF.

CDR3 coding DNA: TGTGCCAGCAGTGGTTGGGACAGGGCAGATAGCAATCAGCCCCAGCATTTT. Protein: CASSGWDRADSNQPQHF. The chain couples TRBV28 to TRBJ1-5; 9 bases map to TRBD1. There are 17 residues in the CDR3. V gave up 5 bases and J gave up 0 bases; unmatched junction bases: 8. The germline V gene encodes CDR1 MDHEN and CDR2 SYDVKM.

The chain is built from TRBV5-8 and TRBJ2-3; 9 nucleotides match TRBD2. Germline CDR1 is SGHTS and CDR2 is YDEGEE. J was trimmed by 6 bases and V by 4 bases; bases with no gene match: 9. The CDR3 consists of 15 residues. CDR3 residues: CASSPGTSRSDTQYF. The DNA of the CDR3 is TGTGCCAGCAGCCCCGGGACTAGCAGATCGGATACGCAGTATTTT.

This clone has more than one count but fewer than ten. CDR3 protein: CASSPGTSGSTDTQYF. As DNA, the CDR3 is TGTGCCAGCAGCCCCGGGACTAGCGGGAGCACAGATACGCAGTATTTT. The chain joins TRBV7-2 to TRBJ2-3; 12 nucleotides align to TRBD2. This CDR3 is built from 16 residues. V gave up 5 bases and J gave up 0 bases; unmatched junction bases: 3. Germline V lookup: CDR1 SGHTA, CDR2 FQGNSA.

V gene TRBV13 combines with J gene TRBJ2-1; 11 bases are a match to TRBD2. Germline CDR1 and CDR2: PRHDT and FYEKMQ (reference sequence). J was trimmed by 6 bases and V by 2 bases; bases with no gene match: 3. This CDR3 has 15 amino acids. In DNA form, the CDR3 reads TGTGCCAGCAGCTTAAGACTAGCGGGGACCAATGAGCAGTTCTTC. Translation gives CASSLRLAGTNEQFF.

The rearrangement uses TRBV5-4 and TRBJ1-4, with TRBD1 identical over 11 bases. This CDR3 contains 14 residues. In germline, CDR1 is SGHNT, CDR2 YYREEE (reference sequence). Trimming removed 4 bases from V and 7 bases from J; junction bases left unmatched: 3. CDR3 nucleotides: TGTGCCAGCAGCCGCGGGACAGGGGGTGAAAAACTGTTTTTT. Translation gives CASSRGTGGEKLFF.

The J gene is TRBJ2-5, the V gene TRBV11-2; no clear D gene. V lost 3 bases to trimming and J lost 0 bases, with 17 bases between them. CDR3 length equals 17 residues. CDR1 and CDR2 from the germline V gene are SGHAT and FQNNGV. The CDR3 DNA sequence: TGTGCCAGCAGCTTCGGATTTGGTAGCCCGTACCAAGAGACCCAGTACTTC. Encoded protein: CASSFGFGSPYQETQYF.

This chain uses TRBV5-4 with TRBJ2-3; 11 bases fit TRBD2. J was trimmed by 0 bases and V by 3 bases; bases with no gene match: 6. The germline V gene has CDR1 SGHNT and CDR2 YYREEE (reference sequence). CDR3 size: 17 residues. The CDR3 DNA reads as TGTGCCAGCAGCTACCGACTAGCGGGAACTAGCACAGATACGCAGTATTTT. It is translated as CASSYRLAGTSTDTQYF.

The chain carries TRBV5-1 and TRBJ2-3, with a tentative D call TRBD2 (5 bases). The CDR3 runs to 14 residues. Trimming removed 8 bases from V and 5 bases from J, with 18 bases in between. Per the germline V gene, CDR1 is SGHRS and CDR2 is YFSETQ. CDR3 nucleotide sequence: TGCGCCAGTACTCTGTTGGCGGGTCGAGATACGCAGTATTTT. This codes for CASTLLAGRDTQYF.

The chain employs TRBV5-1 and TRBJ1-5, with D possibly TRBD1 on 6 matching bases. The ends were cut back, 0 bases at V and 7 bases at J, with 14 bases in the middle. This CDR3 has 15 residues. CDR1 is SGHRS, CDR2 YFSETQ, per germline. CDR3 residues: CASSLAWGQGQPQHF. The CDR3, as DNA: TGCGCCAGCAGCTTGGCCTGGGGGCAGGGACAGCCCCAGCATTTT.

Of note for this clone: Its ends do not fully match the called genes, so a read error is possible. This chain joins TRBV30 and TRBJ1-2; D unclear. This CDR3 region has 12 residues. Germline-derived CDR1 and CDR2 are GTSNPN and SVGIG (reference sequence). This CDR3 reads CAWSLGSYGYPF. The CDR3 DNA reads TGTGCCTGGAGCCTCGGGTCCTATGGCTACCCCTTC. Using reference TRBV30 and TRBJ1-2 for the parts outside the CDR3, the full variable domain is SQTIHQWPATLVQPVGSPLSLECTVEGTSNPNLYWYRQAAGRGLQLLFYSVGIGQISSEVPQNLSASRPQDRQFILSSKKLLLSDSGFYLCAWSLGSYGYPFGSGTRLTVV.

This chain joins TRBV27 and TRBJ1-1; D perhaps matches TRBD1 (6 bases). Trimming left V 7 bases short and J 4 bases short, with 16 bases between. Per germline, CDR1 MNHEY and CDR2 SMNVEV (reference sequence). This CDR3 contains 14 residues. DNA of the CDR3: TGTGCCAGCAAATATCAGGGGAGCGGCACTGAAGCTTTCTTT. This gives the protein CASKYQGSGTEAFF.

The J gene is TRBJ2-3, the V gene TRBV9; 8 bases map to TRBD2. This CDR3 has 16 amino acids. V trimming: 3 bases; J trimming: 10 bases; junction bases outside the gene matches: 16. Germline CDR1 SGDLS, CDR2 YYNGEE. CDR3 sequence: CASSAAHGGGNSPQYF. The CDR3 region has the DNA TGTGCCAGCAGCGCAGCTCACGGGGGGGGAAATAGCCCGCAGTATTTT.